This is a list of T cell receptor beta chains from one sample in a study of early T cells in non-severe SARS-CoV-2 infection. MiXCR was run by TCRdb on the 5' RACE reads, yielding one entry per CDR3 protein. The table records about 56,000 distinct CDR3 sequences, 10% to 13% of them present only once. The sample was whole blood. Source of these receptors: an adult who was a healthcare worker with PCR-confirmed SARS-CoV-2 infection or an uninfected control (not recorded which). Both conserved end residues are part of each CDR3. The D gene is left open where the match is weak. Expanded clones are given a class, and other clones once, few, many or no size at all.

J,D,length,size,V,DNA,CDR3
TRBJ1-5,TRBD1,15,many,TRBV18,TGTGCCAGCTCACCAGGACAGGGGTTCGGTCAGCCCCAGCATTTT,CASSPGQGFGQPQHF
TRBJ2-3,TRBD2,17,many,TRBV11-2,TGTGCCAGCAGCTTATGGGGTAGCGGGAGTAAAGGAGATACGCAGTATTTT,CASSLWGSGSKGDTQYF
TRBJ2-1,-,14,-,TRBV12-3/TRBV12-4,TGTGCCAGCAGCATTAGCGGCCATAACAATGAGCAGTTCTTC,CASSISGHNNEQFF
TRBJ2-1,-,14,many,TRBV6-2/TRBV6-3,TGTGCCAGCAGTCCCCGGACAGAATACAATGAGCAGTTCTTC,CASSPRTEYNEQFF
TRBJ2-7,TRBD1,14,many,TRBV7-9,TGTGCCAGCAGCTTACAGGGGGCGGAGCACGAGCAGTACTTC,CASSLQGAEHEQYF
TRBJ1-1,TRBD1,15,few,TRBV18,TGTGCCAGCTCACCTACCGCAGGGGGGGGGACTGAAGCTTTCTTT,CASSPTAGGGTEAFF
TRBJ2-2,-,14,many,TRBV12-3/TRBV12-4,TGTGCCAGCCCTAAGAGGGCGCGCACCGGGGAGCTGTTTTTT,CASPKRARTGELFF
TRBJ2-1,TRBD2,17,few,TRBV5-1,TGCGCCAGCAGCTTGGGTCGGGATAGCGGGAGCCTCGATGAGCAGTTCTTC,CASSLGRDSGSLDEQFF
TRBJ1-1,TRBD1,16,few,TRBV18,TGTGCCAGCTCACCGCGGACAGGGACACTTAACACTGAAGCTTTCTTT,CASSPRTGTLNTEAFF
TRBJ1-2,-,16,-,TRBV21-1,TGTGCCAGCACCGAACCGGGAGGCCTACTTAACTATGGCTACACCTTC,CASTEPGGLLNYGYTF
TRBJ2-7,-,17,many,TRBV21-1,TGTGCCAGCAGCAAAGTTAGTGAGACTAGCGGGATCTACGAGCAGTACTTC,CASSKVSETSGIYEQYF
TRBJ2-7,TRBD1,13,few,TRBV27,TGTGCCAGCAGTTTCCAGACAGGGTACGAGCAGTACTTC,CASSFQTGYEQYF
TRBJ1-2,-,14,-,TRBV27,TGTGCCAGCAGTCCCTTTCGGGGGGTTGGTGGCTACACCTTC,CASSPFRGVGGYTF
TRBJ2-5,TRBD2,16,many,TRBV9,TGTGCCAGCAGCGTGACTAGCGGAACCCCTGGTGAGACCCAGTACTTC,CASSVTSGTPGETQYF
TRBJ1-2,TRBD1,17,many,TRBV5-1,TGCGCCAGCAGCTTGGGGACAGGGATGCCCCTCAACTATGGCTACACCTTC,CASSLGTGMPLNYGYTF
TRBJ2-1,-,14,many,TRBV7-3,TGTGCCAGCAGCTTATCTAGCGCAAACAATGAGCAGTTCTTC,CASSLSSANNEQFF
TRBJ2-1,-,17,many,TRBV29-1,TGCAGCGTTGTTCTTTCCAGGGCGGGAAGCTCCTACAATGAGCAGTTCTTC,CSVVLSRAGSSYNEQFF
TRBJ2-7,TRBD1,12,many,TRBV24-1,TGTGCCGCTCGACAGGGGTTTTACGAGCAGTACTTC,CAARQGFYEQYF
TRBJ2-3,TRBD2,17,many,TRBV7-9,TGTGCCAGCAGCTCCCGTATTGCAGCGGGAGGCTCAGATACGCAGTATTTT,CASSSRIAAGGSDTQYF
TRBJ2-1,-,15,many,TRBV7-9,TGTGCCAGCAGCCTCGGGAGTAATTCCGCCAATGAGCAGTTCTTC,CASSLGSNSANEQFF
TRBJ2-7,TRBD2,15,few,TRBV12-3/TRBV12-4,TGTGCCAGCAGTTTAACTGCGGGAGAGAGGTACGAGCAGTACTTC,CASSLTAGERYEQYF
TRBJ2-3,-,12,many,TRBV5-1,TGCGCCAGCAGCTCCCCCGACCGAGACTCGGATTTT,CASSSPDRDSDF
TRBJ2-1,TRBD2,14,many,TRBV29-1,TGCAGCGTTGAAAGGCTAGCGGCTGTCAATGAGCAGTTCTTC,CSVERLAAVNEQFF
TRBJ1-5,TRBD1,14,few,TRBV29-1,TGCAGCGTTGTGAGGGACAGGGATAGGCAGCCCCAGCATTTT,CSVVRDRDRQPQHF
TRBJ1-5,-,13,-,TRBV2,TGTGCCAGCAGCCCCAACGGGCCTCAGCCCCAGCATTTT,CASSPNGPQPQHF
TRBJ2-7,-,14,-,TRBV20-1,TGCAGTGCTAAATCTCTTGAGCGGGCATACGAGCAGTACTTC,CSAKSLERAYEQYF
TRBJ2-7,TRBD2,15,-,TRBV2,TGTGCCAGCGGGGGGCGGCTAGCGGGACCCTACGAGCAGTACTTC,CASGGRLAGPYEQYF
TRBJ2-1,TRBD2,17,-,TRBV20-1,TGCAGTGCTAGAGATCCTGGACTAGCGGGATTTAGAAATGAGCAGTTCTTC,CSARDPGLAGFRNEQFF
TRBJ2-5,-,12,-,TRBV20-1,TGCAGTGCTAGTTGGAGGGAAGAGACCCAGTACTTC,CSASWREETQYF
TRBJ2-5,-,12,-,TRBV29-1,TGCAGCGTGGGAGCAGGGGGGACGACCCAGTACTTC,CSVGAGGTTQYF
TRBJ2-7,-,16,many,TRBV4-3,TGCGCCAGCAGCTTTTCCGCCACCGGGGAGTCCTACGAGCAGTACTTC,CASSFSATGESYEQYF
TRBJ2-5,TRBD2,16,many,TRBV6-1,TGTGCCAGCAGTGATAGCCTCGGGGGAGGGAAAGAGACCCAGTACTTC,CASSDSLGGGKETQYF
TRBJ1-4,TRBD1,17,few,TRBV4-3,TGCGCCAGCAGCCAAGGATGGGCAGGGGGCGGCGCGGAAAAACTGTTTTTT,CASSQGWAGGGAEKLFF
TRBJ2-1,-,11,-,TRBV20-1,TGCAGTGCGTCCTCCACGGAGGAGCAGTTCTTC,CSASSTEEQFF
TRBJ1-4,TRBD1,15,-,TRBV5-1,TGCGCCAGCAGGGGACAGGGGGCGTCTAATGAAAAACTGTTTTTT,CASRGQGASNEKLFF
TRBJ2-2,-,16,-,TRBV6-5,TGTGCCAGCAGTTACTCGATCGTAGGGGCCCCCGGGGAGCTGTTTTTT,CASSYSIVGAPGELFF
TRBJ2-7,-,13,-,TRBV7-2,TGTGCCAGCAGCCCCGCCGCGCGGCACGAGCAGTACTTC,CASSPAARHEQYF
TRBJ2-3,TRBD2,15,-,TRBV24-1,TGTGCCACCAGTGATACGGGGGGTAGCACAGATACGCAGTATTTT,CATSDTGGSTDTQYF
TRBJ2-7,-,15,-,TRBV6-2/TRBV6-3,TGTGCCAGCAGTTACGGGCAGGGGTCGTTCTACGAGCAGTACTTC,CASSYGQGSFYEQYF
TRBJ1-1,-,18,many,TRBV7-9,TGTGCCAGCAGCTTAGGGCGGGCAGGAACGTACCTGAACACTGAAGCTTTCTTT,CASSLGRAGTYLNTEAFF
TRBJ2-7,TRBD2,14,few,TRBV29-1,TGCAGCGTTGAAAGCTGGACTAGCGGCTACGAGCAGTACTTC,CSVESWTSGYEQYF
TRBJ2-1,-,12,many,TRBV20-1,TGCAGCGGATCCTCGGGCAGGGATGAGCAGTTCTTC,CSGSSGRDEQFF
TRBJ1-6,-,18,many,TRBV6-6,TGTGCCAGCAGTTACCCCCGGGCGGGGAACTCCTATAATTCACCCCTCCACTTT,CASSYPRAGNSYNSPLHF
TRBJ2-6,-,16,-,TRBV7-3,TGTGCCAGCAGCCCCACCCAGGGCTTTGGGGCCAACGTCCTGACTTTC,CASSPTQGFGANVLTF
TRBJ1-1,-,16,-,TRBV20-1,TGCAGTGCTAGAGATCTATGGACGGGCTTGGACACTGAAGCTTTCTTT,CSARDLWTGLDTEAFF